This T cell receptor (beta chain) was sequenced for a study of CD8 T cells in ankylosing spondylitis. Preparation of TCR beta libraries was done by quantitative 5'-RACE with molecular barcodes. TCRdb used MiXCR to reprocess the 5' RACE reads, holding one entry per CDR3 protein. The sample consists of under 300,000 distinct CDR3 sequences, about a sixth of them appearing once. This clonotype was seen many times. V shed 1 base, J shed 5 bases, and the junction held 12 bases outside the gene matches. The V gene's germline CDR1 is MGHRA and CDR2 YSYEKL. The CDR3 contains 17 residues. Source material: blood, either unsorted or a sorted T cell fraction (not recorded which). The sequence was collected from a male donor with ankylosing spondylitis or in good health (not recorded which). The chain has TRBV4-1 and TRBJ2-7; 9 nucleotides align to TRBD1. CDR3 amino acids: CASSQVEGTGKENEQYF. For the CDR3, the DNA is TGCGCCAGCAGCCAAGTCGAGGGGACAGGGAAGGAAAACGAGCAGTACTTC.